These 15 T cell receptor beta chains came from one sample sequenced in a study of T cells expressing NK-cell markers. For each CDR3 protein, TCRdb gives one entry from its re-call of the 5' RACE reads, without DNA. Across some 440,000 distinct CDR3 sequences, the top ten clones capture almost 1.5% of the sample. The source material was blood T cells: a sorted CD56 or NKG2C T cell subset, CD4+ or CD8+ T cells, or bulk PBMC T cells (not recorded which). The origin of the receptors is a woman between 45 and 60 years old in good health.

The chain is built from TRBV14 and TRBJ1-4; as DNA is missing, the TRBD1 call by TCRdb cannot be tested. Per germline, CDR1 SGHDN and CDR2 FVKESK. There are 14 residues in the CDR3. The CDR3 spells CASSLTGRNEKLFF. The full variable domain, its missing parts supplied by reference TRBV14 and TRBJ1-4, is EAGVTQFPSHSVIEKGQTVTLRCDPISGHDNLYWYRRVMGKEIKFLLHFVKESKQDESGMPNNRFLAERTGGTYSTLKVQPAELEDSGVYFCASSLTGRNEKLFFGSGTQLSVL.

V and J are TRBV15 and TRBJ2-2; TCRdb returns TRBD2, unconfirmable since there is no DNA. Germline assignment: CDR1 LNHNV and CDR2 YYDKDF (reference sequence). The CDR3 has 11 residues. The CDR3 loop reads CATSRGGGLFF.

The V call is TRBV11-3, the J call TRBJ2-7; the D gene TCRdb calls, TRBD2, cannot be checked with no DNA. Germline CDR1 SGHNT, CDR2 YENEEA. This CDR3 spans 13 amino acids. CDR3 residues: CASSRGRGYEQYF.

CDR3 sequence: CASTDGTSGPYEQYF. The chain combines TRBV12-3 or TRBV12-4 with TRBJ2-7; TCRdb indicates TRBD2, and absent DNA this call remains unverified. The CDR3 covers 15 residues.

This rearrangement joins TRBV5-1 to TRBJ2-7; without DNA, the TCRdb call of TRBD1 cannot be checked. The germline gives CDR1 SGHRS, CDR2 YFSETQ. The CDR3 totals 13 residues. CDR3 amino acids: CASSPGQPGEQYF. Variable domain in full (rest from reference TRBV5-1 and TRBJ2-7): KAGVTQTPRYLIKTRGQQVTLSCSPISGHRSVSWYQQTPGQGLQFLFEYFSETQRNKGNFPGRFSGRQFSNSRSEMNVSTLELGDSALYLCASSPGQPGEQYFGPGTRLTVT.

The chain links TRBV5-1 to TRBJ2-5; no DNA is available, so the TRBD1 call from TCRdb remains unchecked. CDR1 is SGHRS and CDR2 is YFSETQ in the germline V gene. CDR3 length: 17 amino acids. This chain's CDR3 is CASSLGGRGRSRETQYF.

The V and J genes are TRBV7-7 and TRBJ2-5; no DNA is available, so the TRBD2 call from TCRdb remains unchecked. This CDR3 contains 16 residues. Germline lookup yields CDR1 SSHAT and CDR2 FNYEAQ (reference sequence). CDR3 sequence reads: CASSRLAGGGLETQYF.

The CDR3 loop reads CASKIRDGGAISEQFF. The chain couples TRBV19 to TRBJ2-1; the TCRdb D gene call, TRBD2, has no DNA to confirm it. The CDR3 sequence is 16 residues long. Germline V gene lookup returns CDR1 LNHDA and CDR2 SQIVND (reference sequence).

The rearrangement uses TRBV3-1 and TRBJ2-5. Germline V lookup: CDR1 LGHDT, CDR2 YNNKEL (reference sequence). The CDR3 covers 17 residues. The CDR3 loop is CASSQGFLAGSQETQYF.

The gene calls are TRBV18 and TRBJ2-5; the D call from TCRdb, TRBD1, cannot be confirmed without DNA. CDR3 length: 13 amino acids. The germline V gene has CDR1 KGHSH and CDR2 LQKENI. The CDR3 loop is CASSPIGGETQYF.

V and J are TRBV6-4 and TRBJ2-1; TCRdb outputs TRBD2, but without DNA this stays unchecked. Germline CDR1 and CDR2: MRHNA and SNTAGT. The CDR3 loop spans 15 amino acids. CDR3 sequence reads: CASSEEAGRYNEQFF.

The chain couples TRBV5-5 to TRBJ1-2. Germline lookup yields CDR1 SGHKS and CDR2 YYEKEE (reference sequence). This CDR3 is built from 13 residues. The CDR3 here is CASSGQGIYGYTF.

The chain is built from TRBV4-1 and TRBJ2-1; TCRdb picks TRBD2, but there is no DNA to check that call. Germline V gives CDR1 MGHRA, CDR2 YSYEKL. This CDR3 has 16 residues. The CDR3 spells CASSQGLAGGQNEQFF.

The chain uses TRBV4-1 and TRBJ2-5; there is no DNA to check the TCRdb D call of TRBD2. The germline V gene encodes CDR1 MGHRA and CDR2 YSYEKL. The CDR3 runs 17 residues. The CDR3 region is CASSQEAPSGIRKTQYF.

The chain recombines TRBV5-5 with TRBJ1-3. The CDR3 contains 13 residues. Germline V lookup: CDR1 SGHKS, CDR2 YYEKEE (reference sequence). CDR3 protein: CASSLSSGNTIYF.